Listed below are T cell receptor beta chains from one sample, sequenced in a study of shared clonotypes between healthy human individuals. Only in-frame clones appear in the TCRdb table, and some are missing; sequencing was by immunoSEQ multiplex PCR. The table shows hundreds of thousands of clones, with around 92% occurring only once. The sequencing input was naive CD8+ T cells sorted from blood. The receptors here all came from a young man in good health. Each CDR3 is given with its conserved first and last residue. A D gene is named only where the DNA matches it firmly. Size is omitted from some rows. Given values are once, few, many or a class for expanded clones.

clone_size: once
j_call: TRBJ1-5
d_call: TRBD1
v_call: TRBV28
cdr3_nt: TGTGCCAGCAGTTGGGACAGGGAAAGGCTTTACAATCAGCCCCAGCATTTT
cdr3_aa: CASSWDRERLYNQPQHF

clone_size: few
j_call: TRBJ2-7
d_call: TRBD1
v_call: TRBV18
cdr3_nt: TGTGCCAGCTCAAGACAGGGGACCTACGAGCAGTACTTC
cdr3_aa: CASSRQGTYEQYF

clone_size: -
j_call: TRBJ1-5
d_call: -
v_call: TRBV27
cdr3_nt: TGTGCCAGCAGTTTTAATGGACAGAATCAGCCCCAGCATTTT
cdr3_aa: CASSFNGQNQPQHF

clone_size: -
j_call: TRBJ2-7
d_call: -
v_call: TRBV4-3
cdr3_nt: TGCGCCAGCAGCCAAGATCGCCTTACGGGAATCAACGAGCAGTACTTC
cdr3_aa: CASSQDRLTGINEQYF

clone_size: -
j_call: TRBJ1-6
d_call: -
v_call: TRBV6-1
cdr3_nt: TGTGCCAGCAGTCCCCGGAGGGGTAACTTCCACTTT
cdr3_aa: CASSPRRGNFHF

clone_size: -
j_call: TRBJ2-5
d_call: -
v_call: TRBV6-1
cdr3_nt: TGTGCCAGCAGTGAAGAGCCAGTCCAAGAGACCCAGTACTTC
cdr3_aa: CASSEEPVQETQYF

clone_size: few
j_call: TRBJ1-5
d_call: TRBD1
v_call: TRBV4-1
cdr3_nt: TGCGCCAGCAGCCCAGCAGACAGGGACAATCAGCCCCAGCATTTT
cdr3_aa: CASSPADRDNQPQHF

clone_size: -
j_call: TRBJ2-7
d_call: -
v_call: TRBV4-1
cdr3_nt: TGCGCCAGCAGCCAAGTACCGGCCAGTTCCTACGAGCAGTACTTC
cdr3_aa: CASSQVPASSYEQYF

clone_size: once
j_call: TRBJ2-1
d_call: -
v_call: TRBV7-6
cdr3_nt: TGTGCCAGCAGCTTTGGCGGTAACAATGAGCAGTTCTTC
cdr3_aa: CASSFGGNNEQFF

clone_size: -
j_call: TRBJ2-7
d_call: -
v_call: TRBV5-3
cdr3_nt: TGTGCCAGAAGCTTGGATACAGGGGGAGGGCCCTTTTACGAGCAGTACTTC
cdr3_aa: CARSLDTGGGPFYEQYF

clone_size: -
j_call: TRBJ1-2
d_call: -
v_call: TRBV14
cdr3_nt: TGTGCCAGCAGCCAAGCTAGGAGCCCCTATGGCTACACCTTC
cdr3_aa: CASSQARSPYGYTF

clone_size: -
j_call: TRBJ1-1
d_call: -
v_call: TRBV6-1
cdr3_nt: TGTGCCAGCAGTGAAGCGCGTTACTTGAACACTGAAGCTTTCTTT
cdr3_aa: CASSEARYLNTEAFF

clone_size: -
j_call: TRBJ1-1
d_call: -
v_call: TRBV28
cdr3_nt: TGTGCCAGCAGTTTTACCGGGCCTGACGGAGCTTTCTTT
cdr3_aa: CASSFTGPDGAFF

clone_size: -
j_call: TRBJ1-1
d_call: -
v_call: TRBV10-1
cdr3_nt: TGCGCCAGCAGCGTTGGTTTGAACACTGAAGCTTTCTTT
cdr3_aa: CASSVGLNTEAFF

clone_size: -
j_call: TRBJ2-7
d_call: -
v_call: TRBV11-2
cdr3_nt: TGTGCCAGCAGCTTTACCACAAGAGACTACGAGCAGTACTTC
cdr3_aa: CASSFTTRDYEQYF

clone_size: -
j_call: TRBJ2-5
d_call: -
v_call: TRBV13
cdr3_nt: TGTGCCAGCAGCTTAGTCTCTTCTCAAGAGACCCAGTACTTC
cdr3_aa: CASSLVSSQETQYF

clone_size: -
j_call: TRBJ2-1
d_call: -
v_call: TRBV15
cdr3_nt: TGTGCCACCAGCAGAGATCTTTCGGAGAACGAAGGGGGCTCCTACAATGAGCAGTTCTTC
cdr3_aa: CATSRDLSENEGGSYNEQFF

clone_size: -
j_call: TRBJ2-2
d_call: -
v_call: TRBV6-5
cdr3_nt: TGTGCCAGCAGTTATGGCTACCCGGACACCGGGGAGCTGTTTTTT
cdr3_aa: CASSYGYPDTGELFF

clone_size: -
j_call: TRBJ1-1
d_call: -
v_call: TRBV11-3
cdr3_nt: TGTGCCAGCAGCCCCCCCGAGGACCCGAACACTGAAGCTTTCTTT
cdr3_aa: CASSPPEDPNTEAFF

clone_size: -
j_call: TRBJ2-5
d_call: TRBD2
v_call: TRBV27
cdr3_nt: TGTGCCAGCAGACGACTAGCGGGGAAAGAGACCCAGTACTTC
cdr3_aa: CASRRLAGKETQYF

clone_size: -
j_call: TRBJ2-7
d_call: TRBD1
v_call: TRBV7-9
cdr3_nt: TGTGCCAGCAGCTTAGTCGGGACAGGGCTTTCCTCTATCCACTACGAGCAGTACTTC
cdr3_aa: CASSLVGTGLSSIHYEQYF

clone_size: -
j_call: TRBJ1-1
d_call: -
v_call: TRBV28
cdr3_nt: TGTGCCAGCAGTTCCCGACAGGCCGGTCACACTGAAGCTTTCTTT
cdr3_aa: CASSSRQAGHTEAFF

clone_size: -
j_call: TRBJ2-3
d_call: -
v_call: TRBV2
cdr3_nt: TGTGCCAGCAGTGACCCGTGGCCGTATTTT
cdr3_aa: CASSDPWPYF

clone_size: -
j_call: TRBJ2-6
d_call: -
v_call: TRBV5-1
cdr3_nt: TGCGCCAGCAGCCACGTGGTGGCGCAGCTCTCTGGGGCCAACGTCCTGACTTTC
cdr3_aa: CASSHVVAQLSGANVLTF

clone_size: -
j_call: TRBJ2-3
d_call: -
v_call: TRBV9
cdr3_nt: TGTGCCAGCAGCCCAGAGGGTACCACAGATACGCAGTATTTT
cdr3_aa: CASSPEGTTDTQYF

clone_size: -
j_call: TRBJ2-7
d_call: -
v_call: TRBV29-1
cdr3_nt: TGCAGCGTTGAAGACAGGGGAGATTCCTACGAGCAGTACTTC
cdr3_aa: CSVEDRGDSYEQYF

clone_size: -
j_call: TRBJ2-7
d_call: -
v_call: TRBV19
cdr3_nt: TGTGCCAGTAGTATATATGGCGGACCCTACGAGCAGTACTTC
cdr3_aa: CASSIYGGPYEQYF

clone_size: -
j_call: TRBJ2-7
d_call: TRBD2
v_call: TRBV7-9
cdr3_nt: TGTGCCAGCAGCTCGACTAGCGGGAGAGGCTACGAGCAGTACTTC
cdr3_aa: CASSSTSGRGYEQYF

clone_size: -
j_call: TRBJ2-5
d_call: TRBD2
v_call: TRBV7-6
cdr3_nt: TGTGCCAGCAGCCTGAAGACTAGCGGGAGGGCAGAGACCCAGTACTTC
cdr3_aa: CASSLKTSGRAETQYF

clone_size: -
j_call: TRBJ2-3
d_call: TRBD2
v_call: TRBV10-3
cdr3_nt: TGTGCCATCAGTGAATTAGCGGGAGGAAGCACAGATACGCAGTATTTT
cdr3_aa: CAISELAGGSTDTQYF

clone_size: -
j_call: TRBJ2-5
d_call: -
v_call: TRBV7-9
cdr3_nt: TGTGCCAGCGAGAGGGTCGGGGTAGAGACCCAGTACTTC
cdr3_aa: CASERVGVETQYF

clone_size: -
j_call: TRBJ2-7
d_call: TRBD2
v_call: TRBV27
cdr3_nt: TGTGCCAGCAGTTCACTAGCGGAGCCCTACGAGCAGTACTTC
cdr3_aa: CASSSLAEPYEQYF

clone_size: once
j_call: TRBJ1-6
d_call: TRBD1
v_call: TRBV7-9
cdr3_nt: TGTGCCAGCAGCCCGCCGGGACAGGGGAGCTCCTATAATTCACCCCTCCACTTT
cdr3_aa: CASSPPGQGSSYNSPLHF

clone_size: -
j_call: TRBJ1-1
d_call: TRBD1
v_call: TRBV6-5
cdr3_nt: TGTGCCAGCAGCTCGGGACAGGGGGATTTCTTT
cdr3_aa: CASSSGQGDFF

clone_size: -
j_call: TRBJ2-5
d_call: -
v_call: TRBV5-5
cdr3_nt: TGTGCCAGCAGCTTGGAACAAAGGGGCGCAGGTGAACAAGAGACCCAGTACTTC
cdr3_aa: CASSLEQRGAGEQETQYF

clone_size: -
j_call: TRBJ1-4
d_call: -
v_call: TRBV30
cdr3_nt: TGTGCCTGGATGGACGGGGTTCACGAAAAACTGTTTTTT
cdr3_aa: CAWMDGVHEKLFF

clone_size: -
j_call: TRBJ2-1
d_call: -
v_call: TRBV28
cdr3_nt: TGTGCCAGCAGGTCTCCGTACGTCGGCGGGACCTACAATGAGCAGTTCTTC
cdr3_aa: CASRSPYVGGTYNEQFF

clone_size: -
j_call: TRBJ2-1
d_call: TRBD2
v_call: TRBV29-1
cdr3_nt: TGCAGCGTTGAACCGGGACTAGCGGCTTACAATGAGCAGTTCTTC
cdr3_aa: CSVEPGLAAYNEQFF

clone_size: -
j_call: TRBJ1-5
d_call: -
v_call: TRBV27
cdr3_nt: TGTGCCAGCAGCAGTGGACAGACCGATCGGCCCCAGCATTTT
cdr3_aa: CASSSGQTDRPQHF

clone_size: -
j_call: TRBJ2-7
d_call: TRBD1
v_call: TRBV28
cdr3_nt: TGTGCCAGCAGTTTAAGACCGTTCCGGGACAGCTACGAGCAGTACTTC
cdr3_aa: CASSLRPFRDSYEQYF

clone_size: -
j_call: TRBJ2-7
d_call: -
v_call: TRBV10-1
cdr3_nt: TGCGCCAGCCCACCAGGGGGGCAAGGCGACGAGCAGTACTTC
cdr3_aa: CASPPGGQGDEQYF

clone_size: -
j_call: TRBJ2-3
d_call: TRBD2
v_call: TRBV29-1
cdr3_nt: TGCAGCACCCTTCCGGGGGGAAGCACAGATACGCAGTATTTT
cdr3_aa: CSTLPGGSTDTQYF